What follows are 9 T cell receptor beta chains derived from one specimen sequenced in a study of shared clonotypes between healthy human individuals. Sequencing was performed with immunoSEQ multiplex PCR; in TCRdb, only in-frame clones are kept and a portion is missing. This sample carries roughly 2 million clones, roughly 96% of them seen once, and the ten largest clones take roughly 0.13%. The sequencing sample was made of naive CD4+ T cells sorted from blood. Specified subset: CD45RA+ positively selected. The receptors shown here come from a man in his late teens or twenties in good health.

The chain carries TRBV6-1 and TRBJ2-7; a possible D gene is TRBD1 (6 bases). The CDR3 has 12 amino acids. Germline V gives CDR1 MNHNS, CDR2 SASEGT. V was clipped by 10 bases and J by 3 bases, with 13 bases between them. The chain's CDR3 is CATLQGLYEQYF. CDR3 bases: TGTGCCACCCTTCAGGGGCTCTACGAGCAGTACTTC.

The chain recombines TRBV5-1 with TRBJ1-2; D not certain. Trimming pared 0 bases from V and 9 bases from J, leaving 12 bases between. This CDR3 spans 13 amino acids. Germline V gene sequence: CDR1 SGHRS, CDR2 YFSETQ. DNA for the CDR3: TGCGCCAGCAGCTTGGCTGGCGTCAGCCGCTACACCTTC. This sequence encodes CASSLAGVSRYTF.

As DNA, the CDR3 is TGTGCCAGTAGGTGGGACTATAGCAATCAGCCCCAGCATTTT. Protein product: CASRWDYSNQPQHF. The chain uses TRBV19 and TRBJ1-5; tentatively, D is TRBD1 (5 bases). Trimming stripped 6 bases from V and 0 bases from J, with 9 bases between. CDR1 and CDR2 from the germline V gene are LNHDA and SQIVND (reference sequence). There are 14 residues in the CDR3.

This clone occurred once. V is TRBV9 and J is TRBJ2-5; D unresolved. V was clipped by 0 bases and J by 4 bases, with 10 bases between them. CDR3 length: 14 amino acids. Germline CDR1 and CDR2: SGDLS and YYNGEE. The CDR3 here is CASSVEGTRETQYF. The CDR3, as DNA: TGTGCCAGCAGCGTAGAAGGCACCAGAGAGACCCAGTACTTC.

J is TRBJ1-1 and V is TRBV30, with TRBD1 identical over 8 bases. With V trimmed by 1 base and J by 0 bases, 4 bases remained unmatched. The length of the CDR3 is 15 residues. Germline V gene lookup returns CDR1 GTSNPN and CDR2 SVGIG (reference sequence). Here the CDR3 DNA reads TGTGCCTGGAGTGGGACAGGGTTTTTGAACACTGAAGCTTTCTTT. It is translated as CAWSGTGFLNTEAFF.

This chain joins TRBV29-1 and TRBJ1-2; TRBD1 matches 9 bases. Germline V lookup: CDR1 SQVTM, CDR2 ANQGSEA. CDR3 size: 11 residues. V shed 6 bases and J 6 bases; nucleotides not matched to a gene: 2. The CDR3 reads CSVGTGNGYTF. As DNA, the CDR3 is TGCAGCGTCGGGACAGGGAATGGCTACACCTTC.

The chain employs TRBV28 and TRBJ2-1, with TRBD2 as a possible D gene (5 bases). Per germline, CDR1 MDHEN and CDR2 SYDVKM. CDR3 size: 14 residues. V lost 5 bases, J lost 3 bases, and 11 bases lay in between. Written as DNA, the CDR3 is TGTGCCAGCAGTCCCACGGGATACTACAATGAGCAGTTCTTC. Protein product: CASSPTGYYNEQFF.

The chain links TRBV5-6 to TRBJ2-7, with a weak D call TRBD1 (6 bases). The CDR3 loop spans 15 amino acids. V was shortened by 0 bases and J by 2 bases, with 12 bases between the two germline ends. Germline V gives CDR1 SGHDT, CDR2 YYEEEE. Written as DNA, the CDR3 is TGTGCCAGCAGCTTGGACAGGGCGGCCCCCTACGAGCAGTACTTC. This gives the protein CASSLDRAAPYEQYF.

CDR3 DNA: TGTGCCAGCAAGCAGGGGGCGCGTACTGAAGCTTTCTTT. Its translation: CASKQGARTEAFF. V and J are TRBV6-1 and TRBJ1-1, with 8 bases fitting TRBD1. The CDR3 has 13 residues. Germline V gene data show CDR1 as MNHNS and CDR2 as SASEGT. The J segment lost 5 bases and the V segment lost 7 bases, leaving 6 bases of the junction unmatched.